This TCR beta chain came from a study of CD8+ T cells in alopecia areata. Overall study findings and caveats: Many expanded lesional clones persisted in scalp and blood during tofacitinib treatment. Scalp clonality, along with expanded CD8+ clones among the top 100, was significantly decreased by tofacitinib.

CDR3 length: 14 residues. The V and J ends lost 5 bases and 4 bases respectively, with 13 bases between them. Germline CDR1 reads MDHEN; CDR2 reads SYDVKM. Sequencing templates came from extracted RNA that was reverse transcribed into cDNA. This table comes from immunoSEQ multiplex PCR, and its TCRdb copy is limited to in-frame clones, with some not included. Among roughly 200,000 clones listed, 50% to 60% were seen once. This clone appeared a few times. What it binds is not known. Treatment here: oral pan-JAK inhibitor, 5-10 mg twice daily. Lesional scalp tissue (obtained by punch biopsy) and peripheral blood were collected from alopecia areata patients.

The V and J genes are TRBV28 and TRBJ2-3, with unresolved D. This sequence originates from a human donor with alopecia areata. Source: CD4+ T cells sorted from blood, taken at week 4, from a patient treated with tofacitinib. The CDR3 loop reads CASSPHPFADTQYF. In nucleotides, the CDR3 is TGTGCCAGCAGTCCCCACCCCTTCGCAGATACGCAGTATTTT.